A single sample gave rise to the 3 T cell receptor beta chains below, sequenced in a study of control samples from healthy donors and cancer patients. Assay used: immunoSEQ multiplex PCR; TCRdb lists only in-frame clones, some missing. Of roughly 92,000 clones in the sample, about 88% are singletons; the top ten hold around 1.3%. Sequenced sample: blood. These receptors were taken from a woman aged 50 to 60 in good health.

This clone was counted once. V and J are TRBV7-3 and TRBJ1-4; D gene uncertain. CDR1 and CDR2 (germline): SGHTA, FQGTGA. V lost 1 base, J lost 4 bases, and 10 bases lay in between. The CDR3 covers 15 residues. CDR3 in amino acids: CASSLRSGINEKLFF. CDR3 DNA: TGTGCCAGCAGCTTAAGGTCTGGGATTAATGAAAAACTGTTTTTT. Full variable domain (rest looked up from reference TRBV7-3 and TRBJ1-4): GAGVSQTPSNKVTEKGKYVELRCDPISGHTALYWYRQSLGQGPEFLIYFQGTGAADDSGLPNDRFFAVRPEGSVSTLKIQRTERGDSAVYLCASSLRSGINEKLFFGSGTQLSVL.

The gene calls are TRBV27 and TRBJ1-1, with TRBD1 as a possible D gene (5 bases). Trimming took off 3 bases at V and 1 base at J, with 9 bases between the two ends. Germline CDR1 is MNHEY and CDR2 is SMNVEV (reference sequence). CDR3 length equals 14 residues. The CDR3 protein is CASSLTVTNTEAFF. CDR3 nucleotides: TGTGCCAGCAGTTTGACAGTTACGAACACTGAAGCTTTCTTT.

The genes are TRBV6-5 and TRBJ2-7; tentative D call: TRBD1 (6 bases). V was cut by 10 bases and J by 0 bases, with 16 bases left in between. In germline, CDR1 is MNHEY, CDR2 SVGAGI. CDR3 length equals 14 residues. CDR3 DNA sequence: TGTGCCACCCAACGTAACAGGGTCTCCTACGAGCAGTACTTC. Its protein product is CATQRNRVSYEQYF.